This paragraph reports one T cell receptor (beta chain). This sample is part of a study of blood T cell repertoires in COVID-19. In the study overall: Collection of acute and convalescent COVID-19 samples took place in the United States, Italy and Spain. The cDNA or gDNA used as material had been derived from T cells, B-cell-depleted T cells, or PBMCs.

After removal of 6 bases from V and 4 bases from J, the junction contained 5 bases not matched to a gene. Germline V lookup: CDR1 LGHNT, CDR2 FRNRAP. The CDR3 covers 15 residues. In the study's own analysis: For nucleated cells, counts were estimated from reference gene primer amplification. Sequencing was performed with immunoSEQ multiplex PCR; in TCRdb, only in-frame clones are kept and a portion is missing. For V, J and clone size, that table is used; D and trimming come from the DNA. The sample comprises approximately 210,000 clones, less than 85% of which are singletons, and under 3% rests with the top ten.

This receptor was identified in a woman aged 65 to 85 with active or convalescent COVID-19. Sequenced material: peripheral blood. V gene TRBV12-5 combines with J gene TRBJ2-2; 10 nucleotides align to TRBD1. The CDR3 protein is CASGLWTGGTGELFF. The CDR3 DNA sequence: TGTGCTAGTGGCCTATGGACAGGGGGCACCGGGGAGCTGTTTTTT.